This TCR beta chain came from a study of T cell clonality in common variable immunodeficiency. General study findings and limits: Repertoire-complication correlations in CVID were limited by patient heterogeneity. Compared with healthy controls, CVID subjects showed increased TCRbeta clonality, mostly in about a third.

By sample fraction, this clone is medium-sized. The target antigen is unknown. The sequence runs out 3 residues before the end of the CDR3; the remainder is reconstructed from the germline J gene. The germline CDR1 and CDR2 sequences are MNHEY and SVGEGT. The V segment lost 6 bases and the J segment 3 bases; nucleotides outside the gene matches: 4. CDR3 size: 15 residues. Profiling relied on immunoSEQ multiplex PCR, and the TCRdb table lists in-frame clones only, not all of them. The profile covers about 42,000 clones, none occurring a single time. Most patients and controls had Caucasian heritage. This sequence joins TRBV6-2 or TRBV6-3 and TRBJ2-2, with 10 bases that match TRBD1. The specimen sequenced was peripheral blood mononuclear cells. The receptor was isolated from a person aged 18-70 years in good health. The sequenced CDR3 bases are TGTGCCAGCAGCCCCGGGACAGGGGACACCGGGGAG. It codes for CASSPGTGDTGE. The full CDR3 reads CASSPGTGDTGELFF.